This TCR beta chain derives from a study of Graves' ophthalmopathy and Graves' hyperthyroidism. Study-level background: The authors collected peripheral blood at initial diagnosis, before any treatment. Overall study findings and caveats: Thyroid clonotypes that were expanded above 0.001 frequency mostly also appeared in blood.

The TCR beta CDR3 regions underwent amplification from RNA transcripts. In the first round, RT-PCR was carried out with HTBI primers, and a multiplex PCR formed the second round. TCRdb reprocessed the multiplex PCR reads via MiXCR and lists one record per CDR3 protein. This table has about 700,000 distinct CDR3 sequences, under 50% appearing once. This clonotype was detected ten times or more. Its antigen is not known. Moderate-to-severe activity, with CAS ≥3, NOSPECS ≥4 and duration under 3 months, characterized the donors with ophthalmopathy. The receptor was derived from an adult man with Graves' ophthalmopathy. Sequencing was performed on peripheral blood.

CDR3 region: CASSLAGVTEYYGYTF. In DNA, the CDR3 is TGCGCCAGCAGCTTGGCCGGGGTAACGGAATACTATGGCTACACCTTC. V usage is TRBV5-1 and J usage is TRBJ1-2; D unresolved. CDR1 SGHRS and CDR2 YFSETQ come from the germline V gene. V was trimmed by 0 bases and J by 3 bases, leaving 15 bases between them. The CDR3 consists of 16 residues.